One sample yielded the 24 T cell receptor beta chains listed below, sequenced in a study of blood T cell repertoires in COVID-19. Some clones are missing from TCRdb's copy, which holds only in-frame ones; the method was immunoSEQ multiplex PCR. In the table there are about 250,000 clones, around 83% of which are singletons. Sequencing was carried out using peripheral blood. The receptors originated from a man aged 35-49 years with active or convalescent COVID-19.

The chain employs TRBV5-6 and TRBJ2-5, with TRBD2 identical over 9 bases. The germline V gene has CDR1 SGHDT and CDR2 YYEEEE. The trim removed 0 bases at V and 2 bases at J, leaving 5 bases unmatched. The CDR3 covers 16 residues. For the CDR3, the DNA is TGTGCCAGCAGCTTGGGGCCTAGCGGGAATCAAGAGACCCAGTACTTC. Its protein product is CASSLGPSGNQETQYF.

The chain is built from TRBV14 and TRBJ1-4; TRBD1 agrees at 8 bases. V shed 0 bases and J 4 bases; nucleotides not matched to a gene: 7. Germline values: CDR1 SGHDN, CDR2 FVKESK. There are 17 residues in the CDR3. The CDR3 is CASSQDLVGQVNEKLFF. In DNA, the CDR3 is TGTGCCAGCAGCCAAGATCTTGTGGGACAGGTTAATGAAAAACTGTTTTTT.

The gene calls are TRBV30 and TRBJ2-7; the match to TRBD2 covers 7 bases. Germline CDR1 GTSNPN, CDR2 SVGIG (reference sequence). Trimming removed 3 bases from V and 3 bases from J; junction bases left unmatched: 11. This CDR3 region has 15 residues. The CDR3, as DNA: TGTGCCTGGAGCGGGGGGACCGCCCTTGGCTACGAGCAGTACTTC. Its protein product is CAWSGGTALGYEQYF.

The chain joins TRBV11-2 to TRBJ1-1, with D uncertain. This CDR3 spans 15 amino acids. From germline, CDR1 is SGHAT and CDR2 FQNNGV. Trimming took 0 bases from V and 3 from J, leaving 11 bases between them. The CDR3 DNA sequence: TGTGCCAGCAGCTTAGATCCAGGTAGAGACACTGAAGCTTTCTTT. It is translated as CASSLDPGRDTEAFF.

The chain has TRBV2 and TRBJ2-3; weak D call: TRBD2 (5 bases). This CDR3 comprises 14 residues. Per germline, CDR1 SNHLY and CDR2 FYNNEI. V shed 9 bases and J shed 0 bases, with 13 bases lying between them. CDR3 DNA: TGTGCCAGGTCGAGCGGATTGAGCACAGATACGCAGTATTTT. It translates to CARSSGLSTDTQYF. Filled out from reference TRBV2 and TRBJ2-3, the complete variable domain reads EPEVTQTPSHQVTQMGQEVILRCVPISNHLYFYWYRQILGQKVEFLVSFYNNEISEKSEIFDDQFSVERPDGSNFTLKIRSTKLEDSAMYFCARSSGLSTDTQYFGPGTRLTVL.

The V call is TRBV6-2 or TRBV6-3, the J call TRBJ1-1, with TRBD1 as a possible D gene (5 bases). Germline values: CDR1 MNHEY, CDR2 SVGEGT. This CDR3 is 13 amino acids long. Between the trimmed V and J ends, which lost 5 bases and 5 bases, there was a span of 12 bases. CDR3 nucleotide sequence: TGTGCCAGCAGTGTGAAGGAGGGGACTGAAGCTTTCTTT. This translates into CASSVKEGTEAFF.

This chain joins TRBV21-1 and TRBJ2-1; the DNA was not compared with TRBD1, the D call given in the table. TRBV21-1 corresponds to a pseudogene. This CDR3 has 18 residues. CDR3: CASSKAAQGATSSNEQFF. CDR3 in DNA: TGTGCCAGCAGCAAAGCAGCACAGGGGGCGACTAGCTCCAATGAGCAGTTCTTC.

This chain uses TRBV7-8 with TRBJ1-5; D perhaps matches TRBD1 (6 bases). The CDR3 has 17 amino acids. CDR1 is SGHVS, CDR2 FQNEAQ, per germline. V was shortened by 8 bases and J by 2 bases, with 22 bases between the two germline ends. The CDR3 spells CASHPSVGAGGNQPQHF. The CDR3 coding sequence is TGTGCCAGCCACCCCTCCGTGGGGGCAGGGGGCAATCAGCCCCAGCATTTT.

This rearrangement joins TRBV11-2 to TRBJ2-1, with 12 bases lining up with TRBD2. The CDR3 covers 16 residues. The trim removed 4 bases at V and 5 bases at J, leaving 6 bases unmatched. CDR1 is SGHAT and CDR2 is FQNNGV in the germline V gene. The CDR3 sequence is CASSSVTSGRNNEQFF. DNA for the CDR3: TGTGCCAGCAGCTCCGTTACTAGCGGGAGGAACAATGAGCAGTTCTTC.

The chain combines TRBV29-1 with TRBJ1-1; 8 bases fit TRBD1. The CDR3 is 12 amino acids. V trimming: 6 bases; J trimming: 1 base; junction bases outside the gene matches: 1. Germline V gene data show CDR1 as SQVTM and CDR2 as ANQGSEA. The CDR3 DNA follows: TGCAGCGTGGACAGGGAGAACACTGAAGCTTTCTTT. Amino acid sequence: CSVDRENTEAFF.

The chain joins TRBV2 to TRBJ1-4; D is possibly TRBD1 (6 bases). Trimming removed 3 bases at V and 0 bases at J, with 14 bases between. CDR1 SNHLY and CDR2 FYNNEI come from the germline V gene. This CDR3 is built from 17 residues. Here the CDR3 reads CASSERGRAATNEKLFF. In nucleotides, the CDR3 is TGTGCCAGCAGTGAGAGGGGGAGGGCAGCAACTAATGAAAAACTGTTTTTT.

The chain couples TRBV30 to TRBJ1-5; 9 positions agree with TRBD1. The CDR3 loop spans 14 amino acids. Germline assignment: CDR1 GTSNPN and CDR2 SVGIG (reference sequence). The ends lost 1 base at V and 4 bases at J; junction bases unmatched: 2. Here the CDR3 reads CAWSDGTGNQPQHF. The DNA of the CDR3 is TGTGCCTGGAGTGACGGGACAGGGAATCAGCCCCAGCATTTT.

The chain is built from TRBV7-2 and TRBJ1-3; 7 bases are a match to TRBD1. Germline lookup yields CDR1 SGHTA and CDR2 FQGNSA. The CDR3 consists of 14 residues. The junction had 6 bases not matched to a gene; V was cut back by 5 bases and J by 5 bases. CDR3 nucleotide sequence: TGTGCCAGCAGCGAAGGGGACAGCAGAAACACCATATATTTT. Its protein product is CASSEGDSRNTIYF.

This rearrangement joins TRBV6-2 or TRBV6-3 to TRBJ2-5, with D maybe TRBD2 (7 bases). V was cut by 0 bases and J by 4 bases, with 15 bases left in between. Germline CDR1 reads MNHEY; CDR2 reads SVGEGT. The CDR3 is 16 residues long. This chain's CDR3 is CASSYSSGGPRETQYF. CDR3 in DNA: TGTGCCAGCAGTTACTCTTCGGGGGGCCCTAGAGAGACCCAGTACTTC.

The chain joins TRBV5-5 to TRBJ2-7, with 7 positions matching TRBD1. The CDR3 runs to 15 residues. Germline CDR1 reads SGHKS; CDR2 reads YYEKEE (reference sequence). Trimming took 4 bases from V and 4 from J; bases not matched to a gene: 11. The CDR3 loop is CASSPNPGQNYEQYF. In DNA, the CDR3 is TGTGCCAGCAGCCCCAATCCGGGACAGAATTACGAGCAGTACTTC.

The chain uses TRBV18 and TRBJ1-1, with D perhaps TRBD1 (6 bases). Deletions cut 0 bases from V and 6 bases from J, with 17 bases between. Germline V gives CDR1 KGHSH, CDR2 LQKENI. There are 16 residues in the CDR3. The CDR3 sequence: CASSPPVGGGPSEAFF. The CDR3 bases are TGTGCCAGCTCACCACCGGTTGGGGGCGGCCCTTCTGAAGCTTTCTTT. The full variable domain, completed using reference TRBV18 and TRBJ1-1, is NAGVMQNPRHLVRRRGQEARLRCSPMKGHSHVYWYRQLPEEGLKFMVYLQKENIIDESGMPKERFSAEFPKEGPSILRIQQVVRGDSAAYFCASSPPVGGGPSEAFFGQGTRLTVV.

The chain recombines TRBV20-1 with TRBJ2-1; TRBD2 matches at 10 bases. Per germline, CDR1 DFQATT and CDR2 SNEGSKA (reference sequence). The CDR3 loop spans 14 amino acids. Trimming took 3 bases from V and 4 from J; bases not matched to a gene: 3. CDR3: CSASTSGEYNEQFF. The CDR3 DNA follows: TGCAGTGCTAGTACTAGCGGGGAATACAATGAGCAGTTCTTC.

This chain joins TRBV4-1 and TRBJ2-7; TRBD2 agrees at 8 bases. The germline CDR1 and CDR2 sequences are MGHRA and YSYEKL. Trimming took 1 base from V and 2 from J; bases not matched to a gene: 7. This CDR3 has 16 amino acids. In DNA form, the CDR3 reads TGCGCCAGCAGCCAAGCGGGAGGGACGGGAACCTACGAGCAGTACTTC. Translated: CASSQAGGTGTYEQYF.

The rearrangement joins TRBV5-1 to TRBJ2-5; TRBD2 might be the D (5 bases). The CDR3 is 14 residues long. The germline V and J ends were trimmed by 2 bases and 1 base, with 9 bases remaining between them. The germline V gene has CDR1 SGHRS and CDR2 YFSETQ. CDR3 in amino acids: CASSLLEGQETQYF. DNA for the CDR3: TGCGCCAGCAGCTTACTAGAGGGCCAAGAGACCCAGTACTTC.

The sample holds one count of this clone. V gene TRBV19 combines with J gene TRBJ1-5, with a possible D match to TRBD1 (6 bases). The CDR3 runs 15 residues. The germline V and J ends were trimmed by 5 bases and 3 bases, with 14 bases remaining between them. Germline assignment: CDR1 LNHDA and CDR2 SQIVND (reference sequence). CDR3 in amino acids: CASSPRGQYNQPQHF. CDR3 nucleotide sequence: TGTGCCAGTAGTCCCAGAGGACAGTACAATCAGCCCCAGCATTTT.

The chain combines TRBV24-1 with TRBJ2-7, with D maybe TRBD2 (5 bases). Trimming took 9 bases from V and 4 from J, leaving 9 bases between them. This CDR3 has 11 residues. The germline V gene encodes CDR1 KGHDR and CDR2 SFDVKD. The CDR3 spells CATSEGYEQYF. The CDR3, as DNA: TGTGCCACCTCTGAGGGATACGAGCAGTACTTC.

V is TRBV4-2 and J is TRBJ1-1, with TRBD1 as a possible D gene (5 bases). The V end was cut by 2 bases, the J end by 2 bases, with 12 bases between. Germline CDR1 reads LGHNA; CDR2 reads YNFKEQ. This CDR3 spans 15 amino acids. The CDR3 spells CASSQTTQGNTEAFF. In DNA, the CDR3 is TGTGCCAGCAGCCAAACAACCCAGGGTAACACTGAAGCTTTCTTT.

This rearrangement joins TRBV2 to TRBJ2-5; the match to TRBD2 covers 10 bases. Germline CDR1 is SNHLY and CDR2 is FYNNEI. This CDR3 spans 16 amino acids. V trimming: 7 bases; J trimming: 5 bases; junction bases outside the gene matches: 13. The CDR3 sequence: CASTGRASGGRETQYF. Here the CDR3 DNA reads TGTGCCAGCACCGGGAGAGCTAGCGGGGGTAGGGAGACCCAGTACTTC.

Notes on this clone: The sample contains more than one DNA sequence encoding this CDR3. The rearrangement joins TRBV18 to TRBJ1-1; TRBD1 matches at 8 bases. The CDR3 is 14 residues long. J gave up 2 bases and V 3 bases, and 2 bases lay outside the gene matches. Germline loops: CDR1 KGHSH, CDR2 LQKENI. The DNA for the CDR3 is TGTGCCAGCTCACCGGACAGGGCAAACACTGAAGCTTTCTTT. It codes for CASSPDRANTEAFF.